This is a list of T cell receptor delta chains from one sample in a study of human gamma delta and Vdelta1 T cells. TCRdb redid the clone calls on the PCR reads with CATT. The sample lists some 13,000 delta-chain clones, less than 60% occurring once. For these receptors, no antigen is known. Sequencing input: Vdelta1 gamma-delta T cells from blood grown in culture (DOT cells). The receptors shown here come from a human donor in good health. CDR3s include the opening cysteine and the closing phenylalanine or tryptophan. The D gene is left open where the match is weak. Only some rows state a clone size, as once, few, many or a class for expanded clones.

v_call	clone_size	j_call	d_call	cdr3_nt	cdr3_aa
TRDV1	.	TRDJ1	TRDD3	TGTGCTCTTGGGGAAGGAAGGGTTACCGTACTGGGGGATACGCTGGGGGTTTGCCTCACCGATAAACTCATCTTT	CALGEGRVTVLGDTLGVCLTDKLIF
TRDV1	.	TRDJ1	TRDD2	TGTGCTCTTGGGGAACTTCTTCCTACGCCGACTGTCACCGATAAACTCATCTTT	CALGELLPTPTVTDKLIF
TRDV1	few	TRDJ1	TRDD3	TGTGCTCTTGGGGCCTCCGTTCACGTACTGGGGGAACGTCAGTACACCGATAAACTCATCTTT	CALGASVHVLGERQYTDKLIF
TRDV1	few	TRDJ1	TRDD3	TGTGCTCTTGGGGAATCCCCCAGCTGGGGGATACGCATGTACACCGATAAACTCATCTTT	CALGESPSWGIRMYTDKLIF
TRDV1	.	TRDJ2	TRDD3	TGTGCTCTTGGGGAACGGGATGCCCCCACGAGTGGGGGAGACTCGAGGACAGCACAACTCTTCTTT	CALGERDAPTSGGDSRTAQLFF
TRDV1	.	TRDJ1	.	TGTGCTCTTGGGAATCCCCTCCCGGGCGTACGCAGTAAACTCATCTTT	CALGNPLPGVRSKLIF
TRDV1	.	TRDJ1	TRDD3	TGTGCTCTTGGGGACCAAGGTCCCCCCTACGGGCAAGGACTGGGGGTCCACACCGATAAACTCATCTTT	CALGDQGPPYGQGLGVHTDKLIF
TRDV1	.	TRDJ1	TRDD3	TGTGCTCTTGGGGAACTAAGTTTTGTGGGATACAGTGGCACCGATAAACTCATCTTT	CALGELSFVGYSGTDKLIF
TRDV1	once	TRDJ1	TRDD3	TGTGCCCTTGGGGAACTGGGGGGATCCAGGTACACCGATAAACTCATCTTT	CALGELGGSRYTDKLIF
TRDV1	.	TRDJ1	.	TGTGCTCTTGGGGGAGGCCTTCCCCACAGACCCGATAAACTCATCTTT	CALGGGLPHRPDKLIF
TRDV1	.	TRDJ2	TRDD3	TGTGCTCTTGGGGAACTTCCTACGAAGGCGTACTGGGGGATCCGGACAGCACAACTCTTCTTT	CALGELPTKAYWGIRTAQLFF
TRDV1	.	TRDJ1	TRDD3	TGTGCTCTTGGGGAACTATCACCGAGACGGTGCTGGGGGAAATGTACGGGGACCGATAAACTCATCTTT	CALGELSPRRCWGKCTGTDKLIF
TRDV1	.	TRDJ2	TRDD3	TGTGCTCTTGGGGAAGGGGGGGATACGCTAGAACTCTTCTTT	CALGEGGDTLELFF
TRDV1	once	TRDJ1	TRDD3	TGTGCTCTTGGGGAGCGAAAAAAGGGGAATTCCTTTGTGCCCTGGGGGATACGCTGGGATGGTCCCGATAAACTCATCTTT	CALGERKKGNSFVPWGIRWDGPDKLIF